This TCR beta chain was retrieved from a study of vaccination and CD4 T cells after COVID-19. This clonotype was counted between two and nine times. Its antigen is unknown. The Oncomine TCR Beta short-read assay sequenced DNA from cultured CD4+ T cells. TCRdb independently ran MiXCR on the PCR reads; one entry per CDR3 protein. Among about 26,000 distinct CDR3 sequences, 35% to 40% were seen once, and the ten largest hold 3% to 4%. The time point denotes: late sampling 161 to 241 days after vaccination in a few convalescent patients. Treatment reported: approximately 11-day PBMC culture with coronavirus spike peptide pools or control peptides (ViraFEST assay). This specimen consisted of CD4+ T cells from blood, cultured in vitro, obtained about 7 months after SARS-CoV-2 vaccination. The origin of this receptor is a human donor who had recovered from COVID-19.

CDR3 region: CSASFKAGRGDSPLHF. The DNA of the CDR3 is TGCAGTGCTAGTTTCAAGGCTGGCAGGGGAGATTCACCCCTCCACTTT. The chain couples TRBV20-1 to TRBJ1-6; perhaps TRBD1 as D (6 bases). CDR3 length: 16 residues. Germline CDR1 DFQATT, CDR2 SNEGSKA (reference sequence). Between the trimmed V and J ends, which lost 3 bases and 8 bases, there was a span of 20 bases.